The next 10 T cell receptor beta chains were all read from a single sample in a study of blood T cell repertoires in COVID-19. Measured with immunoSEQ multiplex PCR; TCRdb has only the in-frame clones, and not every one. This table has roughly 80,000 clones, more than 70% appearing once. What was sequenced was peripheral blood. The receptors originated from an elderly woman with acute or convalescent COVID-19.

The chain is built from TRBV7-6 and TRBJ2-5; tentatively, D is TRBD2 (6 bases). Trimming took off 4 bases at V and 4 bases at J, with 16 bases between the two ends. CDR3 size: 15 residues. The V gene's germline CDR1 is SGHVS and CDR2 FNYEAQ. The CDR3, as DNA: TGTGCCAGCAGCTCCCTCCGGTCGCGGGGAGAGACCCAGTACTTC. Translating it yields CASSSLRSRGETQYF.

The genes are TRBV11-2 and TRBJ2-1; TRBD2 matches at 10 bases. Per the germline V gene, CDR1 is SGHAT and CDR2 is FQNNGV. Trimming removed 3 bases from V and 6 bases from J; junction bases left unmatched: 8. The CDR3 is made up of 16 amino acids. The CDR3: CASSFPLAGLRNEQFF. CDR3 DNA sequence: TGTGCCAGCAGCTTCCCACTAGCGGGGCTTCGCAATGAGCAGTTCTTC.

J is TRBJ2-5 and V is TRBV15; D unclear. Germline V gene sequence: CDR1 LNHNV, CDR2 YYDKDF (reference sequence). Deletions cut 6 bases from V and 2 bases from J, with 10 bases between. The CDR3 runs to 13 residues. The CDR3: CATSNTGQETQYF. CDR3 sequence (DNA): TGTGCCACCAGTAATACCGGGCAAGAGACCCAGTACTTC.

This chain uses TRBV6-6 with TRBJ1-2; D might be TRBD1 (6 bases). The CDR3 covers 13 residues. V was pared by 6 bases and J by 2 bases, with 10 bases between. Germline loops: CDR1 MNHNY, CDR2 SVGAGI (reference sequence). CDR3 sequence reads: CASSPDRNYGYTF. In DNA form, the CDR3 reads TGTGCCAGCAGCCCCGACAGGAACTATGGCTACACCTTC.

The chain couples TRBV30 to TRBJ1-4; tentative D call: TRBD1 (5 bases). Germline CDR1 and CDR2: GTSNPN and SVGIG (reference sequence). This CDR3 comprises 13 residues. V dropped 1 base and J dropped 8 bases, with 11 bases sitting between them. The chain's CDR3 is CAWSGQSKEKLFF. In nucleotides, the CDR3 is TGTGCCTGGAGTGGACAGTCCAAGGAAAAACTGTTTTTT.

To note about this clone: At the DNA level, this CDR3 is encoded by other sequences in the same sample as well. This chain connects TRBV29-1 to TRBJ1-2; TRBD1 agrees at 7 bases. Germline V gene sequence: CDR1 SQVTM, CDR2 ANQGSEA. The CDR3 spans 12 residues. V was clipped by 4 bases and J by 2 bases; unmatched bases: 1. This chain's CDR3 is CSVVTGNYGYTF. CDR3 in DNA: TGCAGCGTTGTGACAGGGAACTATGGCTACACCTTC.

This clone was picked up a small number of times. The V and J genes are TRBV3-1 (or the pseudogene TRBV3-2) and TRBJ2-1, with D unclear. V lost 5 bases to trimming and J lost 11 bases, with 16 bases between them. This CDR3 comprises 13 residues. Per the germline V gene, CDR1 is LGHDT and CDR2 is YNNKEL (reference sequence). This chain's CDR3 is CASSYDFPAKQFF. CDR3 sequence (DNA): TGTGCCAGCAGCTACGACTTTCCAGCTAAGCAGTTCTTC.

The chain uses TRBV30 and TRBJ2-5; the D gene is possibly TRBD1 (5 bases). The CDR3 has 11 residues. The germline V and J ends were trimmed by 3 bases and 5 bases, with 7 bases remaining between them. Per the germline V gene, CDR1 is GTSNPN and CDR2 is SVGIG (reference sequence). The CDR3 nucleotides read TGTGCCTGGAGGGGGCTGGAGACCCAGTACTTC. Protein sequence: CAWRGLETQYF. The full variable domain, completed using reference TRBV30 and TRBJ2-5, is SQTIHQWPATLVQPVGSPLSLECTVEGTSNPNLYWYRQAAGRGLQLLFYSVGIGQISSEVPQNLSASRPQDRQFILSSKKLLLSDSGFYLCAWRGLETQYFGPGTRLLVL.

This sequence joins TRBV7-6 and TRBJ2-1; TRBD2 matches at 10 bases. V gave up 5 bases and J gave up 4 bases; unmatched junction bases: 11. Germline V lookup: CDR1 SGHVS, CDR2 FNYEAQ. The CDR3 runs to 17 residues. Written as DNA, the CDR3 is TGTGCCAGCAGCCTGCGGCAGCGGGAGGGGCGATACAATGAGCAGTTCTTC. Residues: CASSLRQREGRYNEQFF.

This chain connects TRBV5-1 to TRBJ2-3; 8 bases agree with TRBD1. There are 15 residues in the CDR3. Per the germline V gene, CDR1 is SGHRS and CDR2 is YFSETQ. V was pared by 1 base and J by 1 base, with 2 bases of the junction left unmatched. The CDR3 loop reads CASSLRGQGTDTQYF. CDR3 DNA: TGCGCCAGCAGCTTGCGGGGACAGGGCACAGATACGCAGTATTTT.